A selection of T cell receptor beta chains follows, all from one sample in a study of vaccination and CD4 T cells after COVID-19. These receptors are not linked to any known antigen. One entry per CDR3 protein results from TCRdb running MiXCR on the PCR reads. The sample shows about 3,300 distinct CDR3 sequences, 76% of them seen only once. Sample: CD4+ T cells from blood, cultured in vitro. Every receptor here comes from a human donor who had recovered from COVID-19. Each CDR3 is given with its conserved first and last residue. The order of the fields is J gene, V gene, CDR3 length, CDR3 protein.

>TRBJ2-1|TRBV7-3|15
CASSLTSAGYNEQFF
>TRBJ2-3|TRBV6-4|14
CASSDGGATDTQYF
>TRBJ2-5|TRBV6-5|15
CASSYPSGGQETQYF
>TRBJ1-1|TRBV29-1|12
CSVKSVGTEAFF
>TRBJ1-5|TRBV2|15
CASSGESGLNQPQHF
>TRBJ2-7|TRBV5-4|14
CASRTGTDSYEQYF
>TRBJ2-7|TRBV6-1|15
CASSRSSGHLNEQYF
>TRBJ2-7|TRBV2|13
CASSENWAYEQYF
>TRBJ1-1|TRBV27|13
CASSRTSGRPAFF
>TRBJ1-1|TRBV30|14
CAWSVPRLNTEAFF
>TRBJ1-6|TRBV27|16
CASTLGYGPYNSPLHF
>TRBJ1-1|TRBV12-3/TRBV12-4|13
CASSKILDTEAFF
>TRBJ2-2|TRBV20-1|14
CSARVPKNTGELFF
>TRBJ1-2|TRBV7-2|15
CASSPWGQSNYGYTF
>TRBJ1-1|TRBV12-3/TRBV12-4|14
CASSFTGFLTEAFF
>TRBJ1-6|TRBV5-1|14
CASSWTGAESPLHF
>TRBJ2-3|TRBV11-2|14
CASSLPTSIGTQYF